Below, 5 T cell receptor beta chains from the same sample are listed, as sequenced in a study of cytomegalovirus exposure and HLA in healthy donors. This PCR relied on a set of 60 Vbeta primers and 13 Jbeta primers. Repertoires were generated with immunoSEQ multiplex PCR, while TCRdb's copy carries only in-frame clones and drops some. The data show about 170,000 clones, with approximately 81% seen just once and over 2% held by the top ten. Sequenced sample: PBMCs. These receptors all stem from a woman aged 45 to 65 in good health and CMV-seronegative.

The chain employs TRBV5-8 and TRBJ2-7, with D possibly TRBD1 on 6 matching bases. The CDR3 is made up of 14 amino acids. Trimming took 5 bases from V and 3 from J, leaving 15 bases between them. Germline V gene data show CDR1 as SGHTS and CDR2 as YDEGEE. The CDR3 protein is CASRYAGTNYEQYF. DNA of the CDR3: TGTGCCAGCAGATACGCCGGGACAAACTACGAGCAGTACTTC.

The gene calls are TRBV19 and TRBJ1-1; D gene uncertain. This CDR3 is 15 amino acids long. V was shortened by 6 bases and J by 4 bases, with 18 bases between the two germline ends. CDR1 and CDR2 (germline): LNHDA, SQIVND (reference sequence). The CDR3 nucleotides read TGTGCCAGTAGCCCGAGCAGGTTGGTATTCACTGAAGCTTTCTTT. Encoded protein: CASSPSRLVFTEAFF.

A few counts support this clone. The chain couples TRBV11-2 to TRBJ1-1; D is perhaps TRBD1 (6 bases). The CDR3 spans 14 residues. V lost 6 bases and J lost 1, with 12 bases in between. The germline V gene encodes CDR1 SGHAT and CDR2 FQNNGV. The CDR3 protein is CASRQGTGNTEAFF. The CDR3 bases are TGTGCCAGCAGACAGGGAACGGGGAACACTGAAGCTTTCTTT.

The V gene is TRBV11-1, the J gene TRBJ1-2; 7 positions match TRBD1. This CDR3 is built from 15 residues. J was trimmed by 4 bases and V by 3 bases; bases with no gene match: 8. The germline gives CDR1 SGHAT, CDR2 FQDESV (reference sequence). CDR3 nucleotides: TGTGCCAGCAGCTTCGCCCCGACAGGGTTCTATGGCTACACCTTC. This sequence encodes CASSFAPTGFYGYTF.

The rearrangement links TRBV28 to TRBJ1-1, with unresolved D. CDR1 is MDHEN and CDR2 is SYDVKM in the germline V gene. The CDR3 has 15 amino acids. V was pared by 2 bases and J by 1 base, with 11 bases between. The CDR3 spells CASSLTSNGNTEAFF. In nucleotides, the CDR3 is TGTGCCAGCAGTTTAACGTCTAATGGGAACACTGAAGCTTTCTTT.